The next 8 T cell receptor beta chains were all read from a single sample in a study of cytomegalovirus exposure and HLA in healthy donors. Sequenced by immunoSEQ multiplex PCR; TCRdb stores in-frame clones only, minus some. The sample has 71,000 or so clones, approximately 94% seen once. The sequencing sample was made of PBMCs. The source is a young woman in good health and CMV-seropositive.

CDR3 nucleotide sequence: TGTGCCAGCAGCTTATTAGGGGGCAGGACTGAAGCTTTCTTT. Protein: CASSLLGGRTEAFF. The chain recombines TRBV7-3 with TRBJ1-1; 7 nucleotides line up with TRBD1. The ends lost 2 bases at V and 5 bases at J; junction bases unmatched: 5. In germline, CDR1 is SGHTA, CDR2 FQGTGA. CDR3 length: 14 residues.

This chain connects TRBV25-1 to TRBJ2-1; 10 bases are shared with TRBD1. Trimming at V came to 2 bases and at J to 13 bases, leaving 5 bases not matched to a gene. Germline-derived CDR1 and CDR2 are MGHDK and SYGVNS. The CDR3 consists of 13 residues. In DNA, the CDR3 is TGTGCCAGCAGTGAAGCGGGACAGGGGTCTCAGTTCTTC. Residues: CASSEAGQGSQFF. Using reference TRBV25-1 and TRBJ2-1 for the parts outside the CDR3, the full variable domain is EADIYQTPRYLVIGTGKKITLECSQTMGHDKMYWYQQDPGMELHLIHYSYGVNSTEKGDLSSESTVSRIRTEHFPLTLESARPSHTSQYLCASSEAGQGSQFFGPGTRLTVL.

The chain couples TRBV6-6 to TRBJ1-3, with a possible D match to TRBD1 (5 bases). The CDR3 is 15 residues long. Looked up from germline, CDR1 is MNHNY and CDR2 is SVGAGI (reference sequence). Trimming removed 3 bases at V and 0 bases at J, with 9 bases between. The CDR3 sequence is CASSYWGLSGNTIYF. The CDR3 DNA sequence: TGTGCCAGCAGTTATTGGGGCCTCTCTGGAAACACCATATATTTT.

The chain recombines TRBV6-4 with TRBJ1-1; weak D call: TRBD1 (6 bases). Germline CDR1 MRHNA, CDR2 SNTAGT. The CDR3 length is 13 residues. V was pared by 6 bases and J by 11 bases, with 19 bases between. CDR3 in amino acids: CASSPEQGRAAFF. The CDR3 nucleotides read TGTGCCAGCAGCCCGGAGCAGGGGCGCGCGGCTTTCTTT.

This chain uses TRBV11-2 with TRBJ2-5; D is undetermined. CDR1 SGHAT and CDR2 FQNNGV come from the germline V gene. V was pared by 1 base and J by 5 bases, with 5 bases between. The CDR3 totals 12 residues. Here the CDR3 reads CASSLVSETQYF. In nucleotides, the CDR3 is TGTGCCAGCAGCTTAGTCTCGGAGACCCAGTACTTC.

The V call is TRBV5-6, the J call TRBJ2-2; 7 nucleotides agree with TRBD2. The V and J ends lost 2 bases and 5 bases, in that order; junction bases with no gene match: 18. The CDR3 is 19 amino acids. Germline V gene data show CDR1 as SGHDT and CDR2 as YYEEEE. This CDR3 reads CASSLIPVRGSGDTGELFF. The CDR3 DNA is TGTGCCAGCAGCTTAATTCCGGTTCGCGGGAGCGGGGATACCGGGGAGCTGTTTTTT.

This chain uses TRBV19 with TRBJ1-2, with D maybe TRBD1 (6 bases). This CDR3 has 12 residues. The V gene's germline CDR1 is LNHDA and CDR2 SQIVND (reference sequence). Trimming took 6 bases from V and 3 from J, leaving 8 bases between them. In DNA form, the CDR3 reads TGTGCCAGTAGGAAGGGGGACTATGGCTACACCTTC. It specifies CASRKGDYGYTF.

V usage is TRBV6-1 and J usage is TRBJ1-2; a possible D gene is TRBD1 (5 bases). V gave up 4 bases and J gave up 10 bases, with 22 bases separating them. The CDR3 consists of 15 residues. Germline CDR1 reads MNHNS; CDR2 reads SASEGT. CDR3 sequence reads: CASSVGGQGFLPYTF. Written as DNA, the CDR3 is TGTGCCAGCAGTGTAGGCGGCCAGGGTTTCTTACCCTACACCTTC.